The clone carrying this TCR beta chain was seen ten or more times. The junction departs from germline at one end; a sequencing error may be responsible. Germline CDR1 and CDR2: SSHAT and FNYEAQ (reference sequence). This CDR3 has 15 residues. The data derive from a study of human T cells and chemical hapten exposure. The time point: patch test 1, 2 weeks after DPC sensitization. The treatment is: therapeutic diphenylcyclopropenone sensitization with weekly scalp DPC. Original handling: The number of TCRs in each sample had a median of about 95,000 and spanned about 23,224 to 690,600. TCRdb used MiXCR to reprocess the RACE reads, holding one entry per CDR3 protein. The V and J calls come from TCRdb's annotation, not from the publication. The table lists some 110,000 distinct CDR3 sequences, about 12% of them singletons, with around 1.5% in the top ten.

The chain recombines TRBV7-7 with TRBJ2-2; D gene uncertain. The starting material was whole blood, obtained in connection with sensitization to the hapten diphenylcyclopropenone (DPC). The receptor was isolated from a woman aged 45 to 65 with alopecia areata. Some clones in this sample may be carry-over from other donors' samples. In nucleotides, the CDR3 is TGTGCTAGCAGCATAACTGCGATTGGGACCGGGGAGCTGTTTTTT. Translating gives CASSITAIGTGELFF.